The 14 T cell receptor beta chains reported below all come from one sample, sequenced in a study of T cell responses to AZD1222 COVID-19 vaccine. TCRdb's copy holds only in-frame clones and misses some; the assay was immunoSEQ multiplex PCR. The table includes 150,000 or so clones, 90% detected once. The sequenced sample was peripheral blood, obtained on day 0 of AZD1222 vaccination. The receptors shown here come from an adult in good health.

The rearrangement links TRBV5-4 to TRBJ1-2; 8 bases agree with TRBD1. The CDR3 spans 14 residues. Germline trimming cut 4 bases from V and 3 bases from J; bases unmatched to any gene: 5. Germline V gene sequence: CDR1 SGHNT, CDR2 YYREEE (reference sequence). CDR3 bases: TGTGCCAGCAGCCTGGACAGGGTAGACTATGGCTACACCTTC. Translation gives CASSLDRVDYGYTF.

The chain uses TRBV3-1 (or the pseudogene TRBV3-2) and TRBJ1-1, with D possibly matching TRBD1 (5 bases). V shed 7 bases and J shed 6 bases, with 18 bases lying between them. Germline loops: CDR1 LGHDT, CDR2 YNNKEL (reference sequence). There are 14 residues in the CDR3. CDR3 protein: CASTPGPGWSEAFF. The CDR3 coding sequence is TGTGCCAGCACCCCGGGGCCGGGATGGTCTGAAGCTTTCTTT.

The chain uses TRBV19 and TRBJ1-1, with D unresolved. The V end was cut by 8 bases, the J end by 6 bases, with 16 bases between. Germline CDR1 reads LNHDA; CDR2 reads SQIVND (reference sequence). The CDR3 spans 13 residues. CDR3 loop: CASGRTLTAEAFF. CDR3 DNA: TGTGCCAGTGGACGGACCTTAACGGCTGAAGCTTTCTTT.

Details on this clone: Other DNA sequences in the sample encode the same CDR3. V is TRBV12-3 or TRBV12-4 and J is TRBJ1-3; D ambiguous. V gave up 3 bases and J gave up 4 bases, with 4 bases separating them. CDR3 length equals 12 residues. Here the CDR3 reads CASSFSGNTIYF. In DNA form, the CDR3 reads TGTGCCAGCAGTTTCTCGGGAAACACCATATATTTT.

The chain employs TRBV5-1 and TRBJ2-1; 10 bases are shared with TRBD1. Germline assignment: CDR1 SGHRS and CDR2 YFSETQ. The CDR3 sequence is 15 residues long. V dropped 2 bases and J dropped 3; count of bases not matched to a gene: 2. CDR3 loop: CASSLGQGGYNEQFF. The CDR3 DNA is TGCGCCAGCAGCTTAGGACAGGGGGGCTACAATGAGCAGTTCTTC.

The gene calls are TRBV6-5 and TRBJ1-1, with D tentatively TRBD1 (5 bases). The CDR3 has 15 residues. Looked up from germline, CDR1 is MNHEY and CDR2 is SVGAGI. Trimming took 2 bases from V and 1 from J, leaving 11 bases between them. The CDR3 nucleotides read TGTGCCAGCAGTTACACGGACAAACAGAACACTGAAGCTTTCTTT. This codes for CASSYTDKQNTEAFF.

The chain combines TRBV18 with TRBJ1-2, with D unresolved. Trimming took 2 bases from V and 5 from J, leaving 9 bases between them. This CDR3 contains 13 residues. From germline, CDR1 is KGHSH and CDR2 LQKENI. The CDR3 is CASSPADGYGYTF. The DNA of the CDR3 is TGTGCCAGCTCACCAGCAGATGGGTATGGCTACACCTTC.

The rearrangement joins TRBV12-3 or TRBV12-4 to TRBJ2-7, with D tentatively TRBD2 (6 bases). Trimming removed 6 bases at V and 2 bases at J, with 11 bases between. The CDR3 has 13 residues. CDR3 protein: CASSRPGAYEQYF. As DNA, the CDR3 is TGTGCCAGCAGCCGCCCGGGGGCCTACGAGCAGTACTTC.

The genes are TRBV27 and TRBJ1-2, with D hard to call. Germline CDR1 reads MNHEY; CDR2 reads SMNVEV (reference sequence). The V end was cut by 6 bases, the J end by 13 bases, with 30 bases between. The CDR3 consists of 16 residues. In DNA, the CDR3 is TGTGCCAGCAGAACCTCACCTCGGGAGTACACTTCTAGGCTCACCTTC. It encodes CASRTSPREYTSRLTF.

Only one count was recorded for this clone. The V and J genes are TRBV19 and TRBJ1-4, with D unclear. Germline lookup yields CDR1 LNHDA and CDR2 SQIVND (reference sequence). V gave up 3 bases and J gave up 3 bases, with 11 bases separating them. This CDR3 is 15 amino acids long. CDR3 residues: CASSMGEWANEKLFF. The CDR3, as DNA: TGTGCCAGTAGTATGGGAGAGTGGGCTAATGAAAAACTGTTTTTT.

This chain connects TRBV30 to TRBJ1-4, with D maybe TRBD1 (5 bases). Between the trimmed V and J ends, which lost 0 bases and 6 bases, there was a span of 11 bases. Germline CDR1 GTSNPN, CDR2 SVGIG (reference sequence). The CDR3 consists of 14 residues. As DNA, the CDR3 is TGTGCCTGGAGTGTACTTCAGGGAGATGAAAAACTGTTTTTT. Protein: CAWSVLQGDEKLFF. The full variable domain, in which reference TRBV30 and TRBJ1-4 provide the parts outside the CDR3, is SQTIHQWPATLVQPVGSPLSLECTVEGTSNPNLYWYRQAAGRGLQLLFYSVGIGQISSEVPQNLSASRPQDRQFILSSKKLLLSDSGFYLCAWSVLQGDEKLFFGSGTQLSVL.

The rearrangement joins TRBV7-8 to TRBJ2-7, with TRBD2 matching over 10 bases. Germline V CDR1 and CDR2: SGHVS, FQNEAQ. The CDR3 loop spans 17 amino acids. V trimming: 5 bases; J trimming: 2 bases; junction bases outside the gene matches: 12. CDR3 in amino acids: CASSPSVLAGVAYEQYF. The CDR3 DNA is TGTGCCAGCAGCCCTAGCGTCCTAGCGGGAGTCGCCTACGAGCAGTACTTC.

The gene calls are TRBV9 and TRBJ2-2; 7 bases fit TRBD2. With V trimmed by 2 bases and J by 1 base, 2 bases remained unmatched. The length of the CDR3 is 15 residues. Germline CDR1 is SGDLS and CDR2 is YYNGEE. The CDR3 reads CASSVGGGNTGELFF. The CDR3 nucleotides read TGTGCCAGCAGCGTTGGCGGGGGGAACACCGGGGAGCTGTTTTTT.

This clone was recorded once. The chain is built from TRBV19 and TRBJ1-5, with a weak D call TRBD1 (6 bases). The V gene lost 1 base and the J gene lost 3 bases, with 16 bases spanning the gap. CDR1 LNHDA and CDR2 SQIVND come from the germline V gene (reference sequence). The length of the CDR3 is 17 residues. The CDR3 sequence: CASSIVRGSLINQPQHF. The CDR3 DNA is TGTGCCAGTAGTATAGTGAGGGGGAGTCTAATCAATCAGCCCCAGCATTTT.